The clone carrying this TCR beta chain has ten or more counts. RNA extraction used unfractionated whole blood as the source of total RNA. CDR1 is SGHTA and CDR2 is FQGNSA in the germline V gene. This CDR3 region has 14 residues. V lost 1 base to trimming and J lost 6 bases, with 10 bases between them. This sample was included in a study of human T cells and chemical hapten exposure. On the study more broadly: The variation in per-sample TCR yields arose mainly from small differences in pooled library volumes.

The library tagged individual cDNA molecules with unique molecular identifiers. TCRdb re-called the 5' RACE reads with MiXCR, one entry per CDR3 protein. The table records approximately 140,000 distinct CDR3 sequences, about 4% of them present only once. This chain joins TRBV7-2 and TRBJ2-1, with D uncertain. This TCR derives from a female donor in good health. CDR3 sequence (DNA): TGTGCCAGCAGCTTAGTGGAACAGCCCAATGAGCAGTTCTTC. Translation gives CASSLVEQPNEQFF.